The rows below give T cell receptor beta chains drawn from one sample of a study of T cells after yellow fever vaccination. In TCRdb, the 5' RACE reads were re-called with MiXCR into one record per CDR3 protein. Of over 300,000 distinct CDR3 sequences in the sample, approximately 3.8% were seen once. Specimen: PBMCs, collected on the day of the yellow fever booster vaccination. These receptors were obtained from a young man who received the YFV17D yellow fever vaccine. Each CDR3 is given with its conserved first and last residue. The D gene is left open where the match is weak. Size values are once, few and many counts, or a class for expanded clones, and some rows have none.

J gene	V gene	D gene	CDR3 length	clone size	CDR3 DNA	CDR3 protein
TRBJ2-1	TRBV4-3	.	13	few	TGCGCCAGCAGCCAGGGGACTTCCATTGAGCAGTTCTTC	CASSQGTSIEQFF
TRBJ2-3	TRBV7-2	.	12	few	TGTGCCAGCAGCCGAGAGAGGCAAACGCAGTATTTT	CASSRERQTQYF
TRBJ1-2	TRBV3-1	.	16	.	TGTGCCAGCAGCCAAGATCAGGCTTCTTCTAACTATGGCTACACCTTC	CASSQDQASSNYGYTF
TRBJ2-1	TRBV18	.	12	.	TGTGCCAGCTCACCGCCCCACGTCGAGCCGTTCTTC	CASSPPHVEPFF
TRBJ2-2	TRBV11-3	TRBD2	16	few	TGTGCCAGCAGCCTATACGGCGGGGGAGGATCCGGGGAGCTGTTTTTT	CASSLYGGGGSGELFF
TRBJ1-1	TRBV29-1	.	17	many	TGCAGCGTTGAGAAACCCGACAATGCGGGGACGAACACTGAAGCTTTCTTT	CSVEKPDNAGTNTEAFF
TRBJ1-2	TRBV7-9	TRBD1	15	few	TGTGCCAGCAGCTTAATCGGACAGGGCGGCTATGGCTACACCTTC	CASSLIGQGGYGYTF
TRBJ2-3	TRBV5-1	TRBD1	15	few	TGCGCCAGCAGCTTACAGGGGCCTGGCACAGATACGCAGTATTTT	CASSLQGPGTDTQYF
TRBJ2-2	TRBV5-5	.	16	.	TGTGCCAGCAGCTTGAATACACCTGCGAACACCGGGGAGCTGTTTTTT	CASSLNTPANTGELFF
TRBJ2-2	TRBV19	TRBD2	15	.	TGTGCCAGCCGACTAGCGGGGCTTGGCACCGGGGAGCTGTTTTTT	CASRLAGLGTGELFF
TRBJ2-7	TRBV7-6	TRBD2	15	few	TGTGCCAGCAGCTTCGGGAGGGCCCCCTCCTACGAGCAGTACTTC	CASSFGRAPSYEQYF
TRBJ2-5	TRBV14	.	17	many	TGTGCCAGCAGCCAAGATAGGATCCGGGCCCCCCAAGAGACCCAGTACTTC	CASSQDRIRAPQETQYF
TRBJ2-5	TRBV4-2	TRBD2	17	.	TGTGCCAGCAGCCAAGATGGCACTAGCGGGGGGAGAGAGACCCAGTACTTC	CASSQDGTSGGRETQYF
TRBJ1-1	TRBV7-6	.	13	few	TGTGCCAGCAGCTCTCCAGTGAACACTGAAGCTTTCTTT	CASSSPVNTEAFF
TRBJ2-5	TRBV12-3/TRBV12-4	.	13	many	TGTGCCAGCAGTTCTGCCGGGTATGGGACCCAGTACTTC	CASSSAGYGTQYF
TRBJ1-2	TRBV28	TRBD1	13	many	TGTGCCAGCATCAAGGGACAGTCATATGGCTACACCTTC	CASIKGQSYGYTF
TRBJ1-1	TRBV5-4	.	15	.	TGTGCCAGCAGCTTGTTGCAGGGAGAGAACACTGAAGCTTTCTTT	CASSLLQGENTEAFF
TRBJ2-5	TRBV7-2	.	16	many	TGTGCCAGCAGCTTAACTCTCCTTAGGGGCGGAGGGACCCAGTACTTC	CASSLTLLRGGGTQYF
TRBJ2-7	TRBV20-1	.	13	.	TGCAGTGCTAGCCCAGGTGCAACCTACGAGCAGTACTTC	CSASPGATYEQYF
TRBJ1-2	TRBV10-3	.	15	.	TGTGCCATCAGAGTTGGGACACCAGCTAACTATGGCTACACCTTC	CAIRVGTPANYGYTF
TRBJ2-5	TRBV10-3	.	14	many	TGTGCCGCCTCCCGGAGGGGCCCTCGAGAGACCCAGTACTTC	CAASRRGPRETQYF
TRBJ2-5	TRBV7-9	.	16	many	TGTGCCAGCAGCTTACCCCCTGGGGGATTCCAAGAGACCCAGTACTTC	CASSLPPGGFQETQYF
TRBJ2-5	TRBV5-1	TRBD1	16	few	TGCGCCAGCAGCGCCGGCCTCAGGGGGATTCCAGAGACCCAGTACTTC	CASSAGLRGIPETQYF